The rows below give T cell receptor beta chains drawn from one sample of a study of T-cell reconstitution after alpha-beta-depleted transplantation in children. TCRdb itself ran the PCR reads through MiXCR, one entry per CDR3 protein. The sample lists 55,000 to 85,000 distinct CDR3 sequences; approximately 10% were seen once. The starting material was PBMCs, obtained before TCRalphabeta/CD19-depleted stem cell transplant. These receptors originate from a boy under 18 with acute myeloid leukemia, due to receive a stem cell transplant. Each CDR3 is given with its conserved first and last residue. D genes are given only for firm matches. Not every row has a clone size; where given, it reads once, few, many or a size class.

V gene: TRBV5-1; D gene: TRBD1; CDR3 length: 15; J gene: TRBJ2-1; clone size: many; CDR3 protein: CASSRDRDTYNEQFF; CDR3 DNA: TGCGCCAGCAGCCGTGACAGGGACACCTACAATGAGCAGTTCTTC
V gene: TRBV11-2; D gene: .; CDR3 length: 14; J gene: TRBJ1-5; clone size: many; CDR3 protein: CASSLDRSNQPQHF; CDR3 DNA: TGTGCCAGCAGCTTAGACAGATCCAATCAGCCCCAGCATTTT
V gene: TRBV28; D gene: .; CDR3 length: 14; J gene: TRBJ2-2; clone size: many; CDR3 protein: CASLNGQAGGELFF; CDR3 DNA: TGTGCCAGCTTGAATGGGCAGGCCGGCGGGGAGCTGTTTTTT
V gene: TRBV19; D gene: .; CDR3 length: 15; J gene: TRBJ1-5; clone size: .; CDR3 protein: CASSPWGDSNQPQHF; CDR3 DNA: TGTGCCAGTAGTCCCTGGGGAGACAGCAATCAGCCCCAGCATTTT
V gene: TRBV11-3; D gene: .; CDR3 length: 17; J gene: TRBJ2-3; clone size: .; CDR3 protein: CASSLGGGFGGTDTQYF; CDR3 DNA: TGTGCCAGCAGCTTAGGAGGGGGGTTCGGTGGCACAGATACGCAGTATTTT
V gene: TRBV6-1; D gene: TRBD1; CDR3 length: 15; J gene: TRBJ2-7; clone size: many; CDR3 protein: CASTRTGVALYEQYF; CDR3 DNA: TGTGCCAGCACTCGGACAGGGGTAGCCCTCTACGAGCAGTACTTC
V gene: TRBV19; D gene: .; CDR3 length: 14; J gene: TRBJ2-1; clone size: .; CDR3 protein: CASSRPSQYNEQFF; CDR3 DNA: TGTGCCAGTAGTAGGCCTAGCCAATACAATGAGCAGTTCTTC
V gene: TRBV20-1; D gene: .; CDR3 length: 14; J gene: TRBJ2-7; clone size: many; CDR3 protein: CSAHPGPGVNEQYF; CDR3 DNA: TGCAGTGCTCACCCGGGCCCGGGAGTTAACGAGCAGTACTTC
V gene: TRBV7-9; D gene: .; CDR3 length: 14; J gene: TRBJ2-1; clone size: many; CDR3 protein: CASSLALGLSEQFF; CDR3 DNA: TGTGCCAGCAGCTTAGCGCTAGGTCTCTCTGAGCAGTTCTTC
V gene: TRBV4-2; D gene: .; CDR3 length: 18; J gene: TRBJ2-1; clone size: many; CDR3 protein: CASSQVSGQRSSYNEQFF; CDR3 DNA: TGTGCCAGCAGCCAAGTCTCAGGGCAAAGGAGCTCCTACAATGAGCAGTTCTTC
V gene: TRBV11-2; D gene: .; CDR3 length: 15; J gene: TRBJ2-5; clone size: many; CDR3 protein: CASSLGTQQRETQYF; CDR3 DNA: TGTGCCAGCAGCTTAGGGACCCAGCAGCGAGAGACCCAGTACTTC
V gene: TRBV20-1; D gene: .; CDR3 length: 18; J gene: TRBJ2-2; clone size: many; CDR3 protein: CSARSLAGDRGNTGELFF; CDR3 DNA: TGCAGTGCTAGAAGTTTAGCGGGGGACAGGGGGAACACCGGGGAGCTGTTTTTT
V gene: TRBV20-1; D gene: .; CDR3 length: 13; J gene: TRBJ1-3; clone size: many; CDR3 protein: CSAIGGDGNTIYF; CDR3 DNA: TGCAGTGCTATAGGGGGTGATGGAAACACCATATATTTT
V gene: TRBV19; D gene: .; CDR3 length: 12; J gene: TRBJ1-2; clone size: few; CDR3 protein: CASSISRGGYTF; CDR3 DNA: TGTGCCAGTAGTATAAGCAGGGGAGGCTACACCTTC
V gene: TRBV12-3/TRBV12-4; D gene: TRBD1; CDR3 length: 17; J gene: TRBJ1-1; clone size: many; CDR3 protein: CASSRIPGQGADTEAFF; CDR3 DNA: TGTGCCAGCAGTCGAATTCCGGGACAGGGGGCGGACACTGAAGCTTTCTTT
V gene: TRBV5-6; D gene: .; CDR3 length: 14; J gene: TRBJ1-1; clone size: many; CDR3 protein: CASSLTGVNTEAFF; CDR3 DNA: TGTGCCAGCAGCCTGACAGGAGTGAACACTGAAGCTTTCTTT
V gene: TRBV6-1; D gene: TRBD2; CDR3 length: 16; J gene: TRBJ2-7; clone size: .; CDR3 protein: CASSRTRGLAGTGEYF; CDR3 DNA: TGTGCCAGCAGCCGAACCCGGGGACTAGCGGGAACAGGGGAGTACTTC
V gene: TRBV30; D gene: TRBD2; CDR3 length: 19; J gene: TRBJ2-1; clone size: .; CDR3 protein: CAWSAYGGRAVRSYNEQFF; CDR3 DNA: TGTGCCTGGAGTGCATATGGCGGGAGGGCCGTAAGGTCCTACAATGAGCAGTTCTTC
V gene: TRBV7-2; D gene: .; CDR3 length: 16; J gene: TRBJ2-7; clone size: many; CDR3 protein: CASSLAGIAVNYEQYF; CDR3 DNA: TGTGCCAGCAGCTTAGCTGGAATAGCGGTGAACTACGAGCAGTACTTC
V gene: TRBV10-3; D gene: .; CDR3 length: 13; J gene: TRBJ1-5; clone size: many; CDR3 protein: CAIARVGNQPQHF; CDR3 DNA: TGTGCCATCGCAAGGGTGGGCAATCAGCCCCAGCATTTT
V gene: TRBV20-1; D gene: TRBD2; CDR3 length: 12; J gene: TRBJ2-1; clone size: many; CDR3 protein: CSGLAGGLEQFF; CDR3 DNA: TGCAGCGGACTAGCGGGAGGGCTAGAGCAGTTCTTC
V gene: TRBV27; D gene: .; CDR3 length: 16; J gene: TRBJ1-5; clone size: many; CDR3 protein: CASSALKGVGNQPQHF; CDR3 DNA: TGTGCCAGCAGTGCCCTTAAAGGGGTGGGCAATCAGCCCCAGCATTTT
V gene: TRBV10-3; D gene: .; CDR3 length: 15; J gene: TRBJ2-2; clone size: many; CDR3 protein: CAISEWQGLTGELFF; CDR3 DNA: TGTGCCATCAGTGAATGGCAGGGTTTAACCGGGGAGCTGTTTTTT
V gene: TRBV4-2; D gene: .; CDR3 length: 14; J gene: TRBJ1-4; clone size: many; CDR3 protein: CASSHEGENEKLFF; CDR3 DNA: TGTGCCAGCAGCCATGAGGGGGAGAATGAAAAACTGTTTTTT
V gene: TRBV5-6; D gene: TRBD1; CDR3 length: 17; J gene: TRBJ1-6; clone size: many; CDR3 protein: CASSGPRGGDYNSPLHF; CDR3 DNA: TGTGCCAGCAGCGGACCCAGGGGGGGGGATTATAATTCACCCCTCCACTTT
V gene: TRBV20-1; D gene: TRBD2; CDR3 length: 13; J gene: TRBJ2-4; clone size: many; CDR3 protein: CSAKTAGGNIQYF; CDR3 DNA: TGCAGTGCCAAGACAGCGGGGGGGAACATTCAGTACTTC
V gene: TRBV6-2/TRBV6-3; D gene: .; CDR3 length: 11; J gene: TRBJ2-5; clone size: few; CDR3 protein: CASSQGGTQYF; CDR3 DNA: TGTGCCAGCAGTCAAGGGGGGACCCAGTACTTC
V gene: TRBV30; D gene: TRBD1; CDR3 length: 14; J gene: TRBJ1-6; clone size: many; CDR3 protein: CAWTRQGANSPLHF; CDR3 DNA: TGTGCCTGGACCCGACAGGGGGCGAATTCACCCCTCCACTTT
V gene: TRBV7-8; D gene: .; CDR3 length: 16; J gene: TRBJ1-3; clone size: many; CDR3 protein: CASSFRTLSSGNTIYF; CDR3 DNA: TGTGCCAGCAGCTTTAGGACGTTGAGCTCTGGAAACACCATATATTTT
V gene: TRBV4-1; D gene: TRBD1; CDR3 length: 15; J gene: TRBJ2-3; clone size: many; CDR3 protein: CASSTRDRETDTQYF; CDR3 DNA: TGCGCCAGCAGCACCCGGGACAGGGAAACAGATACGCAGTATTTT
V gene: TRBV20-1; D gene: TRBD1; CDR3 length: 14; J gene: TRBJ2-1; clone size: many; CDR3 protein: CSAKRQGSYNEQFF; CDR3 DNA: TGCAGTGCTAAAAGACAGGGCTCCTACAATGAGCAGTTCTTC
V gene: TRBV25-1; D gene: .; CDR3 length: 13; J gene: TRBJ2-2; clone size: many; CDR3 protein: CASSEFDSGELFF; CDR3 DNA: TGTGCCAGCAGTGAATTTGACAGCGGGGAGCTGTTTTTT
V gene: TRBV3-1; D gene: .; CDR3 length: 17; J gene: TRBJ1-2; clone size: few; CDR3 protein: CASSSSSRAPSTIGYTF; CDR3 DNA: TGTGCCAGCAGCTCCTCCTCCAGGGCCCCCTCAACTATTGGCTACACCTTC
V gene: TRBV29-1; D gene: .; CDR3 length: 13; J gene: TRBJ2-5; clone size: many; CDR3 protein: CSVVGAVQETQYF; CDR3 DNA: TGCAGCGTTGTGGGGGCAGTTCAAGAGACCCAGTACTTC
V gene: TRBV5-1; D gene: TRBD2; CDR3 length: 15; J gene: TRBJ2-1; clone size: many; CDR3 protein: CASSPGLAGDNEQFF; CDR3 DNA: TGCGCCAGCAGCCCGGGACTAGCGGGGGACAATGAGCAGTTCTTC
V gene: TRBV5-1; D gene: TRBD2; CDR3 length: 13; J gene: TRBJ2-3; clone size: many; CDR3 protein: CASSVELAGDAYF; CDR3 DNA: TGCGCCAGCAGCGTGGAACTAGCGGGGGATGCGTATTTT
V gene: TRBV23-1; D gene: .; CDR3 length: 14; J gene: TRBJ2-6; clone size: .; CDR3 protein: CAQQSWGGANVLTF; CDR3 DNA: TGCGCTCAGCAGTCTTGGGGGGGGGCCAACGTCCTGACTTTC